A single sample gave rise to the 3 T cell receptor beta chains below, sequenced in a study of CD8+ T cells in alopecia areata. cDNA reverse transcribed from extracted RNA served as the sequencing template. Some clones are missing from TCRdb's copy, which holds only in-frame ones; the method was immunoSEQ multiplex PCR. The sample yields some 160,000 clones, less than 65% seen once. Sequencing was done on a sample of CD8+ T cells sorted from blood. The receptors shown here come from a human donor in good health.

The chain is built from TRBV25-1 and TRBJ1-1; TRBD1 is a possible D gene (5 bases). CDR1 is MGHDK and CDR2 is SYGVNS in the germline V gene. The CDR3 covers 13 residues. V shed 8 bases and J shed 4 bases, with 14 bases lying between them. This chain's CDR3 is CASRGGRLTEAFF. The CDR3 region has the DNA TGTGCCAGCCGTGGGGGACGGCTCACTGAAGCTTTCTTT.

This clone was counted between two and nine times. Other DNA sequences in this sample translate to the same CDR3. The rearrangement links TRBV29-1 to TRBJ2-1; D perhaps matches TRBD2 (5 bases). V was pared by 4 bases and J by 7 bases, with 8 bases between. Germline V gives CDR1 SQVTM, CDR2 ANQGSEA. The CDR3 is 11 residues long. The CDR3 region is CSVVGGNEQFF. The CDR3 DNA is TGCAGCGTTGTAGGCGGGAATGAGCAGTTCTTC.

This clone was seen a handful of times. The genes are TRBV7-8 and TRBJ1-1; 8 bases line up with TRBD1. V was pared by 2 bases and J by 11 bases, with 7 bases of the junction left unmatched. There are 13 residues in the CDR3. Germline CDR1 reads SGHVS; CDR2 reads FQNEAQ. CDR3 nucleotides: TGTGCCAGCAGCTTACCAGGGGGCGGAGGGGCTTTCTTT. Translation gives CASSLPGGGGAFF.